The rows below give T cell receptor beta chains drawn from one sample of a study of shared clonotypes between healthy human individuals. Generated by immunoSEQ multiplex PCR, the TCRdb table keeps only in-frame clones and is missing some. Altogether roughly 2 million clones are present, 95% being singletons, with the ten largest covering 0.1% to 0.15%. The sequenced sample was naive CD4+ T cells sorted from blood. These receptors all come from a man aged 18 to 35 in good health. The CDR3 runs from the conserved cysteine through the conserved F or W. D genes are given only for firm matches. Clone size appears in some rows only: once, few, many, or a class for an expanded clone.

D gene | clone size | J gene | V gene | CDR3 protein | CDR3 DNA
TRBD1 | - | TRBJ1-6 | TRBV27 | CASSLSARGLNSPLHF | TGTGCCAGCAGTTTATCGGCCAGGGGGCTTAATTCACCCCTCCACTTT
- | once | TRBJ2-5 | TRBV6-5 | CASSYSVRGETQYF | TGTGCCAGCAGTTACTCTGTTAGGGGAGAGACCCAGTACTTC
- | - | TRBJ2-1 | TRBV25-1 | CASSEADYLEQFF | TGTGCCAGCAGTGAAGCGGACTACCTAGAGCAGTTCTTC
- | - | TRBJ1-1 | TRBV11-2 | CASSFQGTEAFF | TGTGCCAGCAGCTTTCAGGGGACTGAAGCTTTCTTT
- | - | TRBJ2-7 | TRBV6-1 | CASTQEGRYSYEQYF | TGTGCCAGCACCCAAGAGGGACGCTACTCCTACGAGCAGTACTTC
TRBD1 | - | TRBJ2-5 | TRBV5-6 | CASSLGTGGAFGETQYF | TGTGCCAGCAGCTTGGGGACAGGGGGCGCCTTCGGAGAGACCCAGTACTTC
- | - | TRBJ2-5 | TRBV5-1 | CASSLMMQETQYF | TGCGCCAGCAGCTTGATGATGCAAGAGACCCAGTACTTC
- | few | TRBJ1-4 | TRBV6-1 | CASRTWANEKLFF | TGTGCCAGCAGGACGTGGGCTAATGAAAAACTGTTTTTT
- | many | TRBJ1-1 | TRBV4-1 | CASSQDTGALWTEAFF | TGCGCCAGCAGCCAAGATACGGGGGCTCTATGGACTGAAGCTTTCTTT
- | - | TRBJ2-5 | TRBV10-3 | CAISESTTQETQYF | TGTGCCATCAGTGAGTCGACGACTCAAGAGACCCAGTACTTC
- | - | TRBJ1-1 | TRBV5-1 | CASTVPGTTNTEAFF | TGCGCCAGCACCGTTCCCGGGACGACGAACACTGAAGCTTTCTTT
TRBD1 | - | TRBJ1-1 | TRBV10-3 | CAIRDLTGAIMNTEAFF | TGTGCCATCAGGGATTTGACAGGGGCAATTATGAACACTGAAGCTTTCTTT
- | once | TRBJ1-1 | TRBV18 | CASSPPAGQNTEAFF | TGTGCCAGCTCACCACCGGCAGGGCAGAACACTGAAGCTTTCTTT
- | - | TRBJ2-4 | TRBV19 | CASSTVSKNIQYF | TGTGCCAGTAGTACCGTGTCCAAAAACATTCAGTACTTC
- | - | TRBJ1-6 | TRBV6-5 | CASSSRAESPLHF | TGTGCCAGCAGCTCCCGAGCCGAATCACCCCTCCACTTT
TRBD1 | - | TRBJ1-1 | TRBV11-1 | CASSLDRVGTEAFF | TGTGCCAGCAGCCTGGACAGGGTCGGCACTGAAGCTTTCTTT
TRBD1 | - | TRBJ1-1 | TRBV6-5 | CASSLNGQGWAEAFF | TGTGCCAGCAGTTTAAATGGACAGGGTTGGGCTGAAGCTTTCTTT
- | - | TRBJ2-3 | TRBV6-5 | CASSYSGLSTDTQYF | TGTGCCAGCAGTTACTCGGGGCTGAGCACAGATACGCAGTATTTT
- | - | TRBJ2-2 | TRBV5-1 | CASSLEPRRRANTGELFF | TGCGCCAGCAGCTTGGAGCCACGTCGGAGGGCGAACACCGGGGAGCTGTTTTTT
- | - | TRBJ2-2 | TRBV15 | CATSSPSFTGELFF | TGTGCCACCAGCAGCCCTAGCTTCACCGGGGAGCTGTTTTTT
- | - | TRBJ2-7 | TRBV27 | CASSFLQGPYEQYF | TGTGCCAGCAGTTTTTTGCAGGGACCCTACGAGCAGTACTTC
- | - | TRBJ1-4 | TRBV30 | CAFRAERRTEKLFF | TGTGCCTTCAGGGCTGAACGACGGACGGAAAAACTGTTTTTT
TRBD2 | - | TRBJ2-6 | TRBV2 | CASRSVGRDAFSGANVLTF | TGTGCCAGCAGGAGCGTGGGGAGGGACGCGTTCTCTGGGGCCAACGTCCTGACTTTC
TRBD2 | - | TRBJ2-5 | TRBV6-1 | CASSEGLAGGQETQYF | TGTGCCAGCAGTGAAGGACTAGCGGGGGGGCAAGAGACCCAGTACTTC
- | - | TRBJ2-7 | TRBV4-1 | CASSQGHKAYEQYF | TGCGCCAGCAGCCAAGGTCACAAGGCCTACGAGCAGTACTTC
- | - | TRBJ2-7 | TRBV30 | CAWSPQGLYEQYF | TGTGCCTGGAGTCCCCAAGGCCTCTACGAGCAGTACTTC
- | - | TRBJ1-5 | TRBV5-1 | CASSLGGADNQPQHF | TGCGCCAGCAGCTTAGGGGGAGCAGACAATCAGCCCCAGCATTTT